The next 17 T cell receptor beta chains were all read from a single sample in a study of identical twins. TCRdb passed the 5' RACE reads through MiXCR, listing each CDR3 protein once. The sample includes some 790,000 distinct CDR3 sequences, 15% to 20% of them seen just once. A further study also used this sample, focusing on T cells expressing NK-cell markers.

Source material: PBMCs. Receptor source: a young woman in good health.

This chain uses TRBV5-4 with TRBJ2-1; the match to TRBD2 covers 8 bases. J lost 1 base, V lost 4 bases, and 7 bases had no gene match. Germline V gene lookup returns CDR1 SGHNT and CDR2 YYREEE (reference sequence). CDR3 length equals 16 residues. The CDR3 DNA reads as TGTGCCAGCAGCGACCCTAGCGGGCAATCCTACAATGAGCAGTTCTTC. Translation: CASSDPSGQSYNEQFF.

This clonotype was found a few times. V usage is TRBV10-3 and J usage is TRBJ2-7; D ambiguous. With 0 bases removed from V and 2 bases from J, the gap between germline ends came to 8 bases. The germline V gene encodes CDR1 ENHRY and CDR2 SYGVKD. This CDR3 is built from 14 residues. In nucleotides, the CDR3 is TGTGCCATCAGTGAGTCTGGGGTAGCCTACGAGCAGTACTTC. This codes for CAISESGVAYEQYF.

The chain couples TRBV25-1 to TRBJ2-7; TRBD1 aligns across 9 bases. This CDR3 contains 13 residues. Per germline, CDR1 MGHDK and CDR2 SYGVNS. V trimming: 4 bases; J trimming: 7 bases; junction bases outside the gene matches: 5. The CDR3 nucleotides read TGTGCCAGCAGTGTACAGGGGGCGAGTGAGCAGTACTTC. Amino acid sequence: CASSVQGASEQYF.

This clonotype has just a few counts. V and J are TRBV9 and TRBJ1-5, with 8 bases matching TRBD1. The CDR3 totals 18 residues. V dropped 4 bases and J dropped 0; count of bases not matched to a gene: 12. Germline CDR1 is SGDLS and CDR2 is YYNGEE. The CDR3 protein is CASSPGTGGGYSNQPQHF. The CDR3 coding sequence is TGTGCCAGCAGCCCAGGGACAGGTGGGGGTTATAGCAATCAGCCCCAGCATTTT.

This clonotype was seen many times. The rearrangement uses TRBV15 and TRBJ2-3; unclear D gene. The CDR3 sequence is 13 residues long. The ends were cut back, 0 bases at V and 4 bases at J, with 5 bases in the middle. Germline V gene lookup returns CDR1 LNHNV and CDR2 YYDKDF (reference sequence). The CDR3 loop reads CATSRDLADTQYF. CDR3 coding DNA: TGTGCCACCAGCAGAGATCTGGCAGATACGCAGTATTTT.

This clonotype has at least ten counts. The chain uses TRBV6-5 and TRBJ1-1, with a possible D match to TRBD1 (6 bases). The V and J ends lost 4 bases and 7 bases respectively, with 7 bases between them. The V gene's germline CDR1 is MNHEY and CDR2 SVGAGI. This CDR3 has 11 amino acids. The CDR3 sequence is CASSSRGEAFF. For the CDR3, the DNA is TGTGCCAGCAGTTCCAGGGGTGAAGCTTTCTTT.

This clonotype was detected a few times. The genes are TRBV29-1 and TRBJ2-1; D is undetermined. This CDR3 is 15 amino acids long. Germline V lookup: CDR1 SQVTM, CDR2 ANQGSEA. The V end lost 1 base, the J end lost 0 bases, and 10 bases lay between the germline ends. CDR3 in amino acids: CSVEGLESSYNEQFF. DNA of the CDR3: TGCAGCGTTGAAGGCCTAGAGAGCTCCTACAATGAGCAGTTCTTC.

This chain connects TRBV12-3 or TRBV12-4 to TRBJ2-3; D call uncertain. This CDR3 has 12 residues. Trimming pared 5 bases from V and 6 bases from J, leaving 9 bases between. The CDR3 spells CASSTQTDTQYF. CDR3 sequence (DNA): TGTGCCAGCAGTACCCAAACTGATACGCAGTATTTT.

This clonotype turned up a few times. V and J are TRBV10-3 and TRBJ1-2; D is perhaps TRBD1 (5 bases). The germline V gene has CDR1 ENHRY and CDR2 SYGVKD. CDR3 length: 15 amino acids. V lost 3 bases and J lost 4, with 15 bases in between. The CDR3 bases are TGTGCCATCAGTGATCCCGCCGGGGACCTCTATGGCTACACCTTC. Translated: CAISDPAGDLYGYTF.

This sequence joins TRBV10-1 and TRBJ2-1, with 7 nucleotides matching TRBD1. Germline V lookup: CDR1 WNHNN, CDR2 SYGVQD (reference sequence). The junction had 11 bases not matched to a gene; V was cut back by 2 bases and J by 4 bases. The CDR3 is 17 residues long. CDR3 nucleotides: TGCGCCAGCAGTGAGGGCAGGGGGAGCGCTGGGTACAATGAGCAGTTCTTC. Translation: CASSEGRGSAGYNEQFF.

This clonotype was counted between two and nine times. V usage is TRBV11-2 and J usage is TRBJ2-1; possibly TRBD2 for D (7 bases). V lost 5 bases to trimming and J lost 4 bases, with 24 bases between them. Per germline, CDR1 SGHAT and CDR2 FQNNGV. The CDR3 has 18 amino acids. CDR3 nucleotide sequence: TGTGCCAGCAGCCCCCCCGCCTTTGGGGGGGCCCGTTACAATGAGCAGTTCTTC. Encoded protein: CASSPPAFGGARYNEQFF.

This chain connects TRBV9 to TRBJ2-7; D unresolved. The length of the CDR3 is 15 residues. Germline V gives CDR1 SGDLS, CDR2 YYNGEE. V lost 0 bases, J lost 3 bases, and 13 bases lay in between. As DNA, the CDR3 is TGTGCCAGCAGCGTAGATCTAGGATTGAACTACGAGCAGTACTTC. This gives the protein CASSVDLGLNYEQYF.

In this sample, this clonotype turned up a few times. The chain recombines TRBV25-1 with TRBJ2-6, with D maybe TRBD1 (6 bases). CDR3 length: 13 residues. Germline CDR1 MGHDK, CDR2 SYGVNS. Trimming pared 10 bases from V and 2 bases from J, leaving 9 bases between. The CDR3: CATQGTGANVLTF. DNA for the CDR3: TGTGCCACCCAGGGGACTGGGGCCAACGTCCTGACTTTC.

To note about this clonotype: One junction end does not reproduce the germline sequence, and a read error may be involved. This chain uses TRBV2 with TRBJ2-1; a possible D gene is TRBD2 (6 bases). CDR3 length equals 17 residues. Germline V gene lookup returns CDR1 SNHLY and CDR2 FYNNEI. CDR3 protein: CAISLYGRGGSYNEQFF. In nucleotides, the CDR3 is TGTGCCATCAGTTTATACGGGCGGGGAGGCTCCTACAATGAGCAGTTCTTC.

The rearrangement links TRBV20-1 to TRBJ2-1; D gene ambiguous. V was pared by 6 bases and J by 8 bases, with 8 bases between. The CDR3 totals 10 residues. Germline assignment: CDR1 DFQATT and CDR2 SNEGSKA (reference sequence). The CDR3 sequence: CSAPLYEQFF. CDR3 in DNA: TGCAGTGCGCCGCTCTATGAGCAGTTCTTC.

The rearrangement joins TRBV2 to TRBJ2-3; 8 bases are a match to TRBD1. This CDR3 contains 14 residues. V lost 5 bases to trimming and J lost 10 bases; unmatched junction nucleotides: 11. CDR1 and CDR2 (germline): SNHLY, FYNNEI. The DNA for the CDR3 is TGTGCCAGCAGTATAAGTCTGGACAGGGCGGCGCAGTATTTT. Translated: CASSISLDRAAQYF.

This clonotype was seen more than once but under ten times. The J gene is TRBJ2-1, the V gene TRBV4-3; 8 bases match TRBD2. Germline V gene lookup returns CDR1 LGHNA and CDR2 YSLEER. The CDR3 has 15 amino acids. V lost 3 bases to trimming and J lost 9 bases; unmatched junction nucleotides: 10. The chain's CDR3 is CASSQLAGSRREQFF. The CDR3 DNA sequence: TGCGCCAGCAGCCAGTTAGCGGGGAGTAGGCGTGAGCAGTTCTTC.